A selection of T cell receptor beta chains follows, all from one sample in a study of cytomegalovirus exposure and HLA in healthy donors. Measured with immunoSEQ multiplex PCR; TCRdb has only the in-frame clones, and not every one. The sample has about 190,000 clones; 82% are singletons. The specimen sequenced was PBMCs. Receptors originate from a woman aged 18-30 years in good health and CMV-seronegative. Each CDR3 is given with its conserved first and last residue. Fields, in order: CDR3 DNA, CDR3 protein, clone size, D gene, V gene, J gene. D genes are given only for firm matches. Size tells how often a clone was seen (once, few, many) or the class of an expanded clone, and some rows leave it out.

DNA: TGTGCCAGCAGTTACAGGGGTACGAACACTGAAGCTTTCTTT; CDR3: CASSYRGTNTEAFF; size: .; D: TRBD1; V: TRBV28; J: TRBJ1-1
DNA: TGCGCCAGCAGGCCGACAGCGCAAGAGACCCAGTACTTC; CDR3: CASRPTAQETQYF; size: .; D: .; V: TRBV5-1; J: TRBJ2-5
DNA: TGTGCCAGCACCCCCGGACGGGATCGGTACGAGCAGTACTTC; CDR3: CASTPGRDRYEQYF; size: few; D: .; V: TRBV6-5; J: TRBJ2-7
DNA: TGTGCCAGCAGCGTTAACGTAGCGGGAGGGAGTTACAATGAGCAGTTCTTC; CDR3: CASSVNVAGGSYNEQFF; size: .; D: TRBD2; V: TRBV5-6; J: TRBJ2-1
DNA: TGCGCCAGCAGCCAAGTGGAAGCGAACTCCTACGAGCAGTACTTC; CDR3: CASSQVEANSYEQYF; size: once; D: .; V: TRBV4-1; J: TRBJ2-7
DNA: TGTGCCAGCAGTGAGTCTGAGTCTGAAAAACTGTTTTTT; CDR3: CASSESESEKLFF; size: .; D: .; V: TRBV6-5; J: TRBJ1-4
DNA: TGTGCCACCAGGGAAATAGGGGGAGAGCCCCAGCATTTT; CDR3: CATREIGGEPQHF; size: .; D: .; V: TRBV15; J: TRBJ1-5
DNA: TGTGCCAGCAGTTACGCGGGTCGGGGACTAGCCTACGAGCAGTACTTC; CDR3: CASSYAGRGLAYEQYF; size: .; D: TRBD2; V: TRBV6-5; J: TRBJ2-7
DNA: TGTGCCAGCAGCTATGGGACTAGCGGCACCTACAATGAGCAGTTCTTC; CDR3: CASSYGTSGTYNEQFF; size: once; D: TRBD2; V: TRBV7-6; J: TRBJ2-1
DNA: TGTGCCAGCAGCGCCGGGTCGGGGGGGCCGGAAAAACTGTTTTTT; CDR3: CASSAGSGGPEKLFF; size: .; D: .; V: TRBV9; J: TRBJ1-4
DNA: TGTGCCAGCAGCTTAGGAGGCCCGAGGGTCAGTGAAGCTTTCTTT; CDR3: CASSLGGPRVSEAFF; size: once; D: .; V: TRBV7-9; J: TRBJ1-1
DNA: TGTGCCAGCATTTCGGGGATTGGCTCCTACAATGAGCAGTTCTTC; CDR3: CASISGIGSYNEQFF; size: .; D: .; V: TRBV5-6; J: TRBJ2-1
DNA: TGTGCCTGGGAAACAGGGGGCGAGACCCAGTACTTC; CDR3: CAWETGGETQYF; size: .; D: TRBD1; V: TRBV30; J: TRBJ2-5
DNA: TGTGCCAGCAGCCGCCAGTCACTAGCGGTGGGGTACAATGAGCAGTTCTTC; CDR3: CASSRQSLAVGYNEQFF; size: once; D: TRBD2; V: TRBV14; J: TRBJ2-1
DNA: TGTGCCAGCAGCCGGTCAACTAATGAAAAACTGTTTTTT; CDR3: CASSRSTNEKLFF; size: .; D: .; V: TRBV6-6; J: TRBJ1-4
DNA: TGTGCCAGCAGCTTCCGACTCAACTACGAGCAGTACTTC; CDR3: CASSFRLNYEQYF; size: few; D: .; V: TRBV7-9; J: TRBJ2-7